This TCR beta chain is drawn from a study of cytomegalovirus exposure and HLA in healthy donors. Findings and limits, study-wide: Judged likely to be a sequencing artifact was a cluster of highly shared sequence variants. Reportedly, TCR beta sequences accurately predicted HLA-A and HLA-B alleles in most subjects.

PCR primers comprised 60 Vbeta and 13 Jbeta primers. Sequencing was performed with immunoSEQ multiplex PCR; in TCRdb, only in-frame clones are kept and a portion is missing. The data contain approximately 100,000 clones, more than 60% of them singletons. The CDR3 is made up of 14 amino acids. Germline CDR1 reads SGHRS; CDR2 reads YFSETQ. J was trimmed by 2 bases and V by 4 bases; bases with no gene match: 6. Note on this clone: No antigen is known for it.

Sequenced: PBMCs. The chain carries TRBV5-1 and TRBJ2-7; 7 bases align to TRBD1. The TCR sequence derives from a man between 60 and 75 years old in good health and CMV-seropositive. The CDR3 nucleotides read TGCGCCAGCAGCATCCGGGACAGCCCCTACGAGCAGTACTTC. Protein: CASSIRDSPYEQYF.